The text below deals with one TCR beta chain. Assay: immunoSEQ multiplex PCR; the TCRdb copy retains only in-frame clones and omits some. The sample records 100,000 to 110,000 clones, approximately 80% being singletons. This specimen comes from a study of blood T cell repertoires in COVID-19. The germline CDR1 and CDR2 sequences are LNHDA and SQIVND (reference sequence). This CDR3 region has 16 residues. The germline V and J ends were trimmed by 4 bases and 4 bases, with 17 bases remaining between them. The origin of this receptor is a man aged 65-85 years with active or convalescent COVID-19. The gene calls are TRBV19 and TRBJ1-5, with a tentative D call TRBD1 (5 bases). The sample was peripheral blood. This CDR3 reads CASSRGGGSRNQPQHF. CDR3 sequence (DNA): TGTGCCAGTAGTAGGGGCGGAGGGTCACGGAATCAGCCCCAGCATTTT.